This TCR beta chain is drawn from a study of tumor and adjacent non-tumor tissue in lung cancer. Across the whole study: There were some 12 adenocarcinoma, a couple of squamous cell carcinoma and 1 small cell lung cancer cases.

General study points: TCR diversity was significantly greater in tumor than normal lung tissue. Shorter survival was associated with higher TCR diversity in tumors.

Comment on this clonotype: What it binds is not known. The junction does not match germline at one end; this may be a read error.

A modified ARM-PCR protocol with three rounds of nested PCR amplified TCRbeta. TCRdb processed the multiplex PCR reads anew with MiXCR; each CDR3 protein has one entry. The sample yields 85,000 to 130,000 distinct CDR3 sequences, about 62% seen once. Germline CDR1 LGHNA, CDR2 YNFKEQ. The CDR3 has 18 amino acids. This sample's RNA came from whole unsorted tissue. More than 3 cm separated this lung sample from the edge of the tumor. Between August and November 2014, newly diagnosed, chemotherapy-naive lung cancer patients underwent thoracic surgery in China. The chain uses TRBV4-2 and TRBJ2-1; 8 positions agree with TRBD2. The sequence was obtained from a man aged 30 to 45 with non-small cell lung cancer. The source material was distant non-tumor lung tissue. Written as DNA, the CDR3 is TGTGCCAGCAGCCGGGGGTGGTCAAGGCGGGGGGCCTACAGTGAGCAGTTCTTC. Residues: CASSRGWSRRGAYSEQFF.